The 15 T cell receptor beta chains listed next were all sequenced from one sample in a study of Ad26.COV2.S vaccination and SARS-CoV-2 variants. Indicated treatment: about 20 received Ad26.COV2.S at low or high dose, single or two shots; about 5 received placebo; per-sample allocation not given. All samples were drawn on day 63, counting from the first vaccine or placebo injection. Assay: immunoSEQ multiplex PCR; the TCRdb copy retains only in-frame clones and omits some. The sample has hundreds of thousands of clones, about 90% seen once. Sample: peripheral blood, taken in a trial of Ad26.COV2.S vaccine versus placebo. The source is a person between 18 and 60 years old who received the Ad26.COV2.S COVID-19 vaccine or a placebo.

This clone was seen a single time. CDR3: CASIGTPPNYGYTF. Written as DNA, the CDR3 is TGTGCCAGCATTGGGACACCGCCTAACTATGGCTACACCTTC. The chain recombines TRBV25-1 with TRBJ1-2; D perhaps matches TRBD1 (6 bases). CDR1 and CDR2 (germline): MGHDK, SYGVNS. This CDR3 comprises 14 residues. V was trimmed by 7 bases and J by 0 bases, leaving 12 bases between them.

The rearrangement links TRBV14 to TRBJ1-4; 8 bases are a match to TRBD1. Germline CDR1 reads SGHDN; CDR2 reads FVKESK. V dropped 1 base and J dropped 3; count of bases not matched to a gene: 4. This CDR3 is 16 amino acids long. The CDR3 DNA reads TGTGCCAGCAGCCAAGGGACAGGGAGAGCTAATGAAAAACTGTTTTTT. Translating it yields CASSQGTGRANEKLFF.

V usage is TRBV5-1 and J usage is TRBJ1-3; perhaps TRBD1 as D (6 bases). Germline CDR1 and CDR2: SGHRS and YFSETQ. Trimming took 5 bases from V and 0 from J, leaving 9 bases between them. The CDR3 covers 14 residues. CDR3 DNA: TGCGCCAGCAGGCCGGACAGCTCTGGAAACACCATATATTTT. Translated: CASRPDSSGNTIYF.

The rearrangement uses TRBV21-1 and TRBJ2-2; the D call TRBD1 from the table was never checked on the DNA. TRBV21-1 is described as a pseudogene. The CDR3 totals 16 residues. The CDR3 region has the DNA TGTGCCAGCAGCAAGGCCGGGACAGAGAACACCGGGGAGCTGTTTTTT. It is translated as CASSKAGTENTGELFF.

The rearrangement joins TRBV7-8 to TRBJ1-5; weak D call: TRBD1 (5 bases). Trimming shortened V by 3 bases and J by 3 bases, and 21 bases separated the two germline ends. Germline V gene data show CDR1 as SGHVS and CDR2 as FQNEAQ. This CDR3 comprises 18 residues. CDR3 amino acids: CASSFRLTRGAVNQPQHF. The CDR3 bases are TGTGCCAGCAGCTTTAGACTTACCCGAGGGGCGGTCAATCAGCCCCAGCATTTT.

This chain uses TRBV27 with TRBJ2-2; 13 bases align to TRBD2. Looked up from germline, CDR1 is MNHEY and CDR2 is SMNVEV (reference sequence). The trim removed 8 bases at V and 4 bases at J, leaving 19 bases unmatched. This CDR3 spans 20 amino acids. The CDR3, as DNA: TGTGCCAGCGCCGGCTTACCGCAACTAGCGGGGGGGCCTAGCACCGGGGAGCTGTTTTTT. It codes for CASAGLPQLAGGPSTGELFF.

This clone was detected once. This rearrangement joins TRBV27 to TRBJ1-4, with TRBD1 matching 7 bases. Trimming removed 4 bases from V and 12 bases from J; junction bases left unmatched: 11. CDR3 length: 14 residues. Germline CDR1 reads MNHEY; CDR2 reads SMNVEV (reference sequence). CDR3 nucleotides: TGTGCCAGCAGTTCCCACAGGGGCGGCGCGGAACTGTTTTTT. It specifies CASSSHRGGAELFF.

Regarding this clone: The same CDR3 is also encoded by other DNA sequences in this sample. The chain joins TRBV20-1 to TRBJ1-2; the D is unclear. Germline CDR1 reads DFQATT; CDR2 reads SNEGSKA (reference sequence). V lost 5 bases and J lost 5, with 6 bases in between. The CDR3 consists of 10 residues. CDR3 residues: CSAADYGYTF. The CDR3 nucleotides are TGCAGTGCTGCGGATTATGGCTACACCTTC.

The rearrangement uses TRBV2 and TRBJ2-1; no clear D. V lost 7 bases and J lost 0, with 13 bases in between. The CDR3 extends over 15 amino acids. Germline V gene sequence: CDR1 SNHLY, CDR2 FYNNEI. CDR3 nucleotides: TGTGCCAGCACCACCTTGGGTAGCTCCTACAATGAGCAGTTCTTC. Translation gives CASTTLGSSYNEQFF.

The chain uses TRBV7-2 and TRBJ2-1; D remains ambiguous. Trimming stripped 3 bases from V and 4 bases from J, with 13 bases between. The CDR3 is 15 amino acids. Germline lookup yields CDR1 SGHTA and CDR2 FQGNSA. The CDR3 DNA follows: TGTGCCAGCAGCTTGGGATCGGCGGAGTACAATGAGCAGTTCTTC. It translates to CASSLGSAEYNEQFF.

This rearrangement joins TRBV4-3 to TRBJ2-7; D remains ambiguous. Trimming took 1 base from V and 5 from J, leaving 18 bases between them. Germline V gene sequence: CDR1 LGHNA, CDR2 YSLEER. CDR3 length equals 16 residues. The CDR3: CASSQVHLGTPNEQYF. The CDR3 region has the DNA TGCGCCAGCAGCCAAGTCCACCTAGGAACACCTAACGAGCAGTACTTC.

The chain joins TRBV30 to TRBJ2-5; no reliable D call. The length of the CDR3 is 11 residues. With 5 bases removed from V and 5 bases from J, the gap between germline ends came to 9 bases. CDR1 and CDR2 from the germline V gene are GTSNPN and SVGIG (reference sequence). The CDR3 coding sequence is TGTGCCTGGCTGGCCAGGGAGACCCAGTACTTC. This translates into CAWLARETQYF.

The genes are TRBV6-5 and TRBJ1-2, with 9 bases that match TRBD1. CDR1 MNHEY and CDR2 SVGAGI come from the germline V gene. The CDR3 loop spans 14 amino acids. The J segment lost 3 bases and the V segment lost 2 bases, leaving 1 base of the junction unmatched. The CDR3 is CASSYRDRDYGYTF. The CDR3, as DNA: TGTGCCAGCAGTTACCGGGACAGGGACTATGGCTACACCTTC.

CDR3 in DNA: TGCGCCAGCAGCTTGGGGACTCTTAGATCCTACGAGCAGTACTTC. Its translation is CASSLGTLRSYEQYF. The chain links TRBV5-1 to TRBJ2-7; possible D gene TRBD2, 5 bases. The CDR3 has 15 amino acids. V was clipped by 0 bases and J by 1 base, with 11 bases between them. Germline CDR1 and CDR2: SGHRS and YFSETQ.

The V and J genes are TRBV15 and TRBJ1-6; TRBD1 matches 9 bases. With 8 bases clipped from V and 6 bases from J, the junction kept 2 bases outside the gene matches. The length of the CDR3 is 13 residues. Germline CDR1 is LNHNV and CDR2 is YYDKDF (reference sequence). For the CDR3, the DNA is TGTGCCACCCGACAGGGGGGTAATTCACCCCTCCACTTT. Its protein is CATRQGGNSPLHF. The whole variable domain, filled in from reference TRBV15 and TRBJ1-6, reads DAMVIQNPRYQVTQFGKPVTLSCSQTLNHNVMYWYQQKSSQAPKLLFHYYDKDFNNEADTPDNFQSRRPNTSFCFLDIRSPGLGDTAMYLCATRQGGNSPLHFGNGTRLTVT.